This T cell receptor (beta chain) came from a study of a mutant IDH1 vaccine in newly diagnosed glioma. Whole-study context: Beginning 4-6 weeks after radiotherapy alone, or with temozolomide cycles, vaccination took place. Overall study findings and caveats: With respect to changes in top peripheral T cell clonotypes, pseudoprogression seemed unrelated.

The time point: week 11, during vaccination. A single vaccine dose contained 300 ug of mutant IDH1 20-mer peptide, and topical imiquimod was used with it. Worth noting for this clone: Its antigen is unknown.

CDR1 MDHEN and CDR2 SYDVKM come from the germline V gene. V gave up 2 bases and J gave up 3 bases, with 5 bases separating them. This CDR3 has 12 amino acids. Assay used: immunoSEQ multiplex PCR; TCRdb lists only in-frame clones, some missing. Seen here are approximately 61,000 clones, about four fifths observed once, and the top ten hold 5.9%. This sample comprised PBMCs, obtained from a glioma patient whose treatment included an IDH1 peptide vaccine. The rearrangement uses TRBV28 and TRBJ2-7; D call uncertain. The source is a man between 45 and 60 years old with glioma. Written as DNA, the CDR3 is TGTGCCAGCAGTTTAATCCTCTACGAGCAGTACTTC. It codes for CASSLILYEQYF. Full variable domain (outside the CDR3, taken from reference TRBV28 and TRBJ2-7): DVKVTQSSRYLVKRTGEKVFLECVQDMDHENMFWYRQDPGLGLRLIYFSYDVKMKEKGDIPEGYSVSREKKERFSLILESASTNQTSMYLCASSLILYEQYFGPGTRLTVT.